These 3 T cell receptor beta chains were all obtained from the same sample, sequenced in a study of T cells in Graves' hyperthyroidism and ophthalmopathy. Authors of the study amplified TCR beta CDR3 regions from RNA transcripts. HTBI primers were used for first-round RT-PCR of the TCR CDR3. TCRdb re-derived calls from the multiplex PCR reads in MiXCR, one entry per CDR3 protein. Here the sample spans 300,000 to 400,000 distinct CDR3 sequences, around 13% being singletons. Source material: blood. These receptors all come from a woman younger than 45 with Graves' ophthalmopathy.

This clonotype was detected a few times. The chain employs TRBV12-3 or TRBV12-4 and TRBJ1-2; D not certain. The germline V and J ends were trimmed by 3 bases and 0 bases, with 11 bases remaining between them. This CDR3 is 15 amino acids long. The CDR3 here is CASSLGPGSNYGYTF. CDR3 nucleotide sequence: TGTGCCAGCAGTTTGGGCCCGGGGTCTAACTATGGCTACACCTTC.

This clonotype has at least ten counts. The V gene is TRBV28, the J gene TRBJ1-5; tentatively, D is TRBD1 (6 bases). CDR1 and CDR2 (germline): MDHEN, SYDVKM. The CDR3 is 13 amino acids. V lost 6 bases to trimming and J lost 5 bases, with 11 bases between them. This CDR3 reads CASRTGSYQPQHF. The CDR3 DNA reads TGTGCCAGCAGAACAGGGAGCTATCAGCCCCAGCATTTT.

This clonotype has a count of ten or more. The J gene is TRBJ2-5, the V gene TRBV19; D is perhaps TRBD1 (6 bases). The CDR3 contains 13 residues. V gave up 9 bases and J gave up 3 bases, with 14 bases separating them. In germline, CDR1 is LNHDA, CDR2 SQIVND (reference sequence). As DNA, the CDR3 is TGTGCCAGCAGCTCTACAGGGAAAGAGACCCAGTACTTC. Translating gives CASSSTGKETQYF.